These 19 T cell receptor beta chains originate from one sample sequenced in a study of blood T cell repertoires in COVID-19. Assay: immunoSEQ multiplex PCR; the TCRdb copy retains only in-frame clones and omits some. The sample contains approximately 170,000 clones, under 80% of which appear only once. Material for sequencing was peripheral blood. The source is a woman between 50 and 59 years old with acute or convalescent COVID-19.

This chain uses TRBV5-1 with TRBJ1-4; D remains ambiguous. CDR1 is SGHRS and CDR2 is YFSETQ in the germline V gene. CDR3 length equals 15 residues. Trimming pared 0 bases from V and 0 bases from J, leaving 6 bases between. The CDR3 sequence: CASSLAQTTNEKLFF. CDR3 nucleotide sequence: TGCGCCAGCAGCTTGGCCCAGACAACTAATGAAAAACTGTTTTTT.

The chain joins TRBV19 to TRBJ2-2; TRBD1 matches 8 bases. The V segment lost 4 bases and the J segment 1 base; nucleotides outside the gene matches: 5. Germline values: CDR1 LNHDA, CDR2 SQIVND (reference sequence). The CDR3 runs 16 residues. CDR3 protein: CASSRGGQGNTGELFF. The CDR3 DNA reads TGTGCCAGTAGTAGGGGAGGACAGGGGAACACCGGGGAGCTGTTTTTT. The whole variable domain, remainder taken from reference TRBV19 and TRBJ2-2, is DGGITQSPKYLFRKEGQNVTLSCEQNLNHDAMYWYRQDPGQGLRLIYYSQIVNDFQKGDIAEGYSVSREKKESFPLTVTSAQKNPTAFYLCASSRGGQGNTGELFFGEGSRLTVL.

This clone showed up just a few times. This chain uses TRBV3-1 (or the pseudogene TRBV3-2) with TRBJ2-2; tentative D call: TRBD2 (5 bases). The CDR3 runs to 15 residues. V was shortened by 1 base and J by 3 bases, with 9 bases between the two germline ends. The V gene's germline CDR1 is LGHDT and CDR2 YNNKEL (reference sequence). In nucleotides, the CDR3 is TGTGCCAGCAGCCAAGGCGGGTTTGACACCGGGGAGCTGTTTTTT. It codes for CASSQGGFDTGELFF.

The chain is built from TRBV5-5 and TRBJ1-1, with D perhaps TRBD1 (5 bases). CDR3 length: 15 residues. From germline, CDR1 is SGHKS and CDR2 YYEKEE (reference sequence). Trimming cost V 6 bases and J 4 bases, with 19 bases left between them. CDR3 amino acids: CASMVGGRVPTEAFF. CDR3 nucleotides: TGTGCCAGCATGGTGGGGGGGAGAGTGCCCACTGAAGCTTTCTTT.

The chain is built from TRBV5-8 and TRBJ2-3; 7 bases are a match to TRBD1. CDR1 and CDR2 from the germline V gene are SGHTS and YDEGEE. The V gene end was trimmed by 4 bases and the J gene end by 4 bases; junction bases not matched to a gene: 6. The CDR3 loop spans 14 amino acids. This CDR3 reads CASSLRQGSDTQYF. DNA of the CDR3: TGTGCCAGCAGCCTTAGACAGGGCTCAGATACGCAGTATTTT.

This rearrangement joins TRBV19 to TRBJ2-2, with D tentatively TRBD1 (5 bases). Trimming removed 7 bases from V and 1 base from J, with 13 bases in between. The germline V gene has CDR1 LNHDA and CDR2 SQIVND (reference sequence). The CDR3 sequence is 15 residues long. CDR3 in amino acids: CASMWTPQNTGELFF. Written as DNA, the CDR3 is TGTGCCAGTATGTGGACACCTCAGAACACCGGGGAGCTGTTTTTT.

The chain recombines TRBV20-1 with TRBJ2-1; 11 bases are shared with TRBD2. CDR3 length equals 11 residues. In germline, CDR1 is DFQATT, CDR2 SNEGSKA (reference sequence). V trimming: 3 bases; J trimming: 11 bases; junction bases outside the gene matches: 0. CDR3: CSARTSGKQFF. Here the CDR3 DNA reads TGCAGTGCTAGGACTAGCGGGAAGCAGTTCTTC.

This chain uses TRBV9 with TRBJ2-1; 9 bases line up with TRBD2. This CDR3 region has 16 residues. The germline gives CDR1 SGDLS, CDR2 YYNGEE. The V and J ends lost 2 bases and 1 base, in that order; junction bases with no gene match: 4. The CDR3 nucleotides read TGTGCCAGCAGCGTGACTAGCGGACAATCCTACAATGAGCAGTTCTTC. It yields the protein CASSVTSGQSYNEQFF.

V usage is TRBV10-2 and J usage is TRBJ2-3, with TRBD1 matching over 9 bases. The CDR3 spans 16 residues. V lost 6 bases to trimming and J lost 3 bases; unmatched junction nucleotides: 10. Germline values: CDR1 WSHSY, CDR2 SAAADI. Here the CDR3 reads CASRRSDRGGTDTQYF. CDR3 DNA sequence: TGCGCCAGCAGGAGGTCTGACAGGGGGGGGACAGATACGCAGTATTTT.

In nucleotides, the CDR3 is TGTGCCAGCAGCTCCTCTAGCGGGAGGTTCACCGGGGAGCTGTTTTTT. As protein: CASSSSSGRFTGELFF. The V call is TRBV5-4, the J call TRBJ2-2, with 11 positions matching TRBD2. The CDR3 is 16 amino acids. Unmatched junction bases numbered 5, after V lost 3 bases and J lost 4 bases. CDR1 is SGHNT and CDR2 is YYREEE in the germline V gene (reference sequence).

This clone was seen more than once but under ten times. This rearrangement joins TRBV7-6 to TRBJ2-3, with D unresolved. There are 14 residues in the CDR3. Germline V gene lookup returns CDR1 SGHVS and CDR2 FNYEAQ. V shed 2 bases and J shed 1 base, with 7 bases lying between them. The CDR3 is CASSLLGRTDTQYF. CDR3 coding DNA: TGTGCCAGCAGCTTACTGGGCCGCACAGATACGCAGTATTTT.

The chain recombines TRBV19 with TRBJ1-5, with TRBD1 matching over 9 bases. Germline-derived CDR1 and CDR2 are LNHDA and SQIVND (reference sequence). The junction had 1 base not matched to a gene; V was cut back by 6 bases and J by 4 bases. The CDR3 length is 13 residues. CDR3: CASRGTGNQPQHF. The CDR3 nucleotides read TGTGCCAGTAGGGGGACAGGGAATCAGCCCCAGCATTTT.

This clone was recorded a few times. The CDR3 loop is CASKIAGGSYEQYF. The CDR3 DNA reads TGTGCCAGCAAGATAGCGGGAGGCTCCTACGAGCAGTACTTC. The V call is TRBV27, the J call TRBJ2-7; 10 nucleotides line up with TRBD2. Germline V gene lookup returns CDR1 MNHEY and CDR2 SMNVEV (reference sequence). The trim removed 7 bases at V and 0 bases at J, leaving 3 bases unmatched. CDR3 length: 14 residues.

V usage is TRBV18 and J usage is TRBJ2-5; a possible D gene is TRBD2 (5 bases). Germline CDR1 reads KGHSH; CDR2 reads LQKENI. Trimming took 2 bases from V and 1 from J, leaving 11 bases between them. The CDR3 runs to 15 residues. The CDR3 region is CASSPIGAAQETQYF. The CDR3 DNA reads TGTGCCAGCTCACCAATTGGAGCGGCCCAAGAGACCCAGTACTTC.

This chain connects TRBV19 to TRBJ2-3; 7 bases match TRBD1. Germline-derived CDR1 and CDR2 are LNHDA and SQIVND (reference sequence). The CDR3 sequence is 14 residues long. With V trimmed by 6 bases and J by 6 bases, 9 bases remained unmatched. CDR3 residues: CASSVDRARDTQYF. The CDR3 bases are TGTGCCAGTAGCGTCGACAGGGCCCGGGATACGCAGTATTTT.

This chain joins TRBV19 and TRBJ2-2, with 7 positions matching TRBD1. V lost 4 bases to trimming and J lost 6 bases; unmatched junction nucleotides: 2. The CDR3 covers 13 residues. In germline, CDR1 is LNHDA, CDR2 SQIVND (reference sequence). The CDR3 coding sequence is TGTGCCAGTAGTAACCAGGGGGCCGGGGAGCTGTTTTTT. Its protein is CASSNQGAGELFF.

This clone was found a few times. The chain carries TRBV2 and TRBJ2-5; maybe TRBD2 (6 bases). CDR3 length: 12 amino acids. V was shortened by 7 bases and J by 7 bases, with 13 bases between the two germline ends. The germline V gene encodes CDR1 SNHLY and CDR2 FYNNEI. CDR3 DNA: TGTGCCAGCAATCCCTCGCGGGGGACCCAGTACTTC. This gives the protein CASNPSRGTQYF.

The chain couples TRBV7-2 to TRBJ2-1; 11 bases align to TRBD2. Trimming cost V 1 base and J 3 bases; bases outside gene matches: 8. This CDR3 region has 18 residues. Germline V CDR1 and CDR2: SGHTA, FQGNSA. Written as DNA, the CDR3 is TGTGCCAGCAGCTTAGTCAAAGCACTAGCGGGGGTCTACAATGAGCAGTTCTTC. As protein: CASSLVKALAGVYNEQFF.

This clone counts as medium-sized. CDR3 residues: CASSRAGTRDYEQYF. The CDR3 DNA reads as TGTGCCAGCAGCCGGGCCGGGACTAGAGACTACGAGCAGTACTTC. The V call is TRBV7-9, the J call TRBJ2-7, with 8 bases aligning to TRBD2. Germline values: CDR1 SEHNR, CDR2 FQNEAQ (reference sequence). Losses at the gene ends were 5 bases for V and 3 bases for J; bases not matched to a gene: 9. The CDR3 covers 15 residues. Looking up the rest from reference TRBV7-9 and TRBJ2-7 gives the full variable domain: DTGVSQNPRHKITKRGQNVTFRCDPISEHNRLYWYRQTLGQGPEFLTYFQNEAQLEKSRLLSDRFSAERPKGSFSTLEIQRTEQGDSAMYLCASSRAGTRDYEQYFGPGTRLTVT.